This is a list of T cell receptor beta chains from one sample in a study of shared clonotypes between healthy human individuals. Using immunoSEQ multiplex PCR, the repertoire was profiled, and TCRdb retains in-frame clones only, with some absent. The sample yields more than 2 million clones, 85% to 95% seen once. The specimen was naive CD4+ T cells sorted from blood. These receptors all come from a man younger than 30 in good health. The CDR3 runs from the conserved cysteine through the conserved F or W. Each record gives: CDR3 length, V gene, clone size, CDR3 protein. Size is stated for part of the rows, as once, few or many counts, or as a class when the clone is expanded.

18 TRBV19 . CASTGRGQGRSGTGELFF
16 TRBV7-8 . CASSLAPRATNYGYTF
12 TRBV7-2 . CASSPLVTEQYF
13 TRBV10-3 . CAIGRSANEKLFF
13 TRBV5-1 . CASSLDPDTEAFF
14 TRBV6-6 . CASSSHRAVYEQYF
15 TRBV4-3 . CASSQLQSSYNEQFF
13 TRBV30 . CAWSVSDNYGYTF
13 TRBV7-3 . CASSPRLRETQYF
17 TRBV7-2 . CASSGPRVAGEAYEQYF
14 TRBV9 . CASSVVTSTGELFF
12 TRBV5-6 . CASSLTGPEQYF
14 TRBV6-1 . CASSSQGLDQPQHF
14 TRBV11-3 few CASSIQGIYNEQFF
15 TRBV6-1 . CASSELELHNSPLHF
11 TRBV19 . CASSIADTQYF
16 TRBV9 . CASSVAGGLAPDTQYF
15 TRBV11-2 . CASSLGGGGDYGYTF
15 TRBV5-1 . CASSLISTGFYEQYF
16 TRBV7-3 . CASSSPTPRGSDTQYF
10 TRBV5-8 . CASSFNEQYF
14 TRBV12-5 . CASGPGQGLDEQYF
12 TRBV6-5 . CASSSTGSGQYF
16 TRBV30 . CAWTLQGQGRRETQYF
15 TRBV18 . CASSLAGGPTDTQYF
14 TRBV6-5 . CASSYIRGGETQYF
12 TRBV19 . CASSSPSLEQYF
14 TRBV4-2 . CASSPGTSGTEAFF